The 8 T cell receptor beta chains below come from one sample, sequenced in a study of T cells in Graves' hyperthyroidism and ophthalmopathy. From RNA transcripts, TCR beta CDR3 regions were amplified. The HTBI primer set drove a first-round RT-PCR of the TCR CDR3. From the multiplex PCR reads, TCRdb called clonotypes with MiXCR, one entry per CDR3 protein. Among around 600,000 distinct CDR3 sequences listed, approximately 14% were seen once. The sequenced material came from blood. The origin of the receptors is a woman aged 30 to 39 with Graves' hyperthyroidism.

This clonotype was found many times. The gene calls are TRBV6-2 or TRBV6-3 and TRBJ2-7, with D perhaps TRBD1 (6 bases). The germline V gene encodes CDR1 MNHEY and CDR2 SVGEGT. V lost 0 bases, J lost 2 bases, and 8 bases lay in between. The CDR3 loop spans 14 amino acids. The DNA for the CDR3 is TGTGCCAGCAGTTACTCGAGGGGGACCTACGAGCAGTACTTC. Translation: CASSYSRGTYEQYF.

This clonotype was seen at least ten times. The chain uses TRBV2 and TRBJ1-6; tentatively, D is TRBD1 (5 bases). Germline CDR1 SNHLY, CDR2 FYNNEI. The V gene lost 4 bases and the J gene lost 7 bases, with 8 bases spanning the gap. CDR3 length equals 13 residues. CDR3 amino acids: CASSAQGNSPLHF. For the CDR3, the DNA is TGTGCCAGCAGTGCGCAGGGCAATTCACCCCTCCACTTT. The complete variable domain, with remaining parts taken from reference TRBV2 and TRBJ1-6, reads EPEVTQTPSHQVTQMGQEVILRCVPISNHLYFYWYRQILGQKVEFLVSFYNNEISEKSEIFDDQFSVERPDGSNFTLKIRSTKLEDSAMYFCASSAQGNSPLHFGNGTRLTVT.

The chain employs TRBV19 and TRBJ1-5, with TRBD1 identical over 8 bases. V trimming: 6 bases; J trimming: 5 bases; junction bases outside the gene matches: 9. Per the germline V gene, CDR1 is LNHDA and CDR2 is SQIVND (reference sequence). The CDR3 is 15 amino acids. The chain's CDR3 is CASSLGQVKDQPQHF. The CDR3 DNA follows: TGTGCCAGTAGCTTGGGACAGGTCAAAGATCAGCCCCAGCATTTT.

This clonotype was found a few times. The gene calls are TRBV19 and TRBJ1-6, with TRBD1 matching 7 bases. V was pared by 4 bases and J by 3 bases, with 3 bases of the junction left unmatched. The germline V gene encodes CDR1 LNHDA and CDR2 SQIVND (reference sequence). The CDR3 length is 15 residues. The CDR3, as DNA: TGTGCCAGTAGTAGCCAGGGGGGCTATAATTCACCCCTCCACTTT. It specifies CASSSQGGYNSPLHF.

This clonotype was seen repeatedly, ten times or more. This sequence joins TRBV15 and TRBJ1-4; D not resolved. Trimming cost V 0 bases and J 5 bases, with 10 bases left between them. The CDR3 is 15 residues long. The V gene's germline CDR1 is LNHNV and CDR2 YYDKDF (reference sequence). CDR3 sequence reads: CATSRDLRANEKLFF. The CDR3 DNA sequence: TGTGCCACCAGCAGAGATCTAAGGGCCAATGAAAAACTGTTTTTT.

The chain carries TRBV11-2 and TRBJ1-2, with TRBD1 matching 10 bases. The trim removed 5 bases at V and 2 bases at J, leaving 8 bases unmatched. Germline lookup yields CDR1 SGHAT and CDR2 FQNNGV. The CDR3 length is 16 residues. Here the CDR3 DNA reads TGTGCCAGCAGCCCGAGGGTGGGACAGGGGAACTATGGCTACACCTTC. Its protein product is CASSPRVGQGNYGYTF. Complete variable domain (other parts from reference TRBV11-2 and TRBJ1-2): EAGVAQSPRYKIIEKRQSVAFWCNPISGHATLYWYQQILGQGPKLLIQFQNNGVVDDSQLPKDRFSAERLKGVDSTLKIQPAKLEDSAVYLCASSPRVGQGNYGYTFGSGTRLTVV.

Ten or more counts support this clonotype. J is TRBJ2-1 and V is TRBV6-5, with D perhaps given as TRBD1 or TRBD2 (6 bases each). V was clipped by 0 bases and J by 7 bases, with 10 bases between them. The CDR3 consists of 14 residues. Germline CDR1 reads MNHEY; CDR2 reads SVGAGI. The CDR3 here is CASSYSGGRNEQFF. The CDR3 DNA reads TGTGCCAGCAGTTACTCGGGGGGCCGGAATGAGCAGTTCTTC.

Notes on this clonotype: A read error is possible here, since a much larger clone lies one base away. This chain joins TRBV29-1 and TRBJ1-1; no reliable D call. Germline CDR1 SQVTM, CDR2 ANQGSEA. The CDR3 covers 13 residues. The CDR3 spells CSVLKTASAEALF. The CDR3 DNA reads as TGCAGCGTCCTTAAGACCGCCAGTGCTGAAGCTCTCTTT. Supplemented by reference TRBV29-1 and TRBJ1-1, the full variable domain reads SAVISQKPSRDICQRGTSLTIQCQVDSQVTMMFWYRQQPGQSLTLIATANQGSEATYESGFVIDKFPISRPNLTFSTLTVSNMSPEDSSIYLCSVLKTASAEALFGQGTRLTVV.